The sample holds many counts of the clone carrying this TCR beta chain. The entry originates in a study of T-cell reconstitution after alpha-beta-depleted transplantation in children. The library targeted TCRbeta and was prepared with unique molecular identifiers. MiXCR was run by TCRdb on the PCR reads, yielding one entry per CDR3 protein. The sample includes 240,000 or so distinct CDR3 sequences, more than 10% seen only once; the top ten take 2% to 3%. V lost 3 bases to trimming and J lost 11 bases, with 12 bases between them. This CDR3 region has 12 residues. Germline-derived CDR1 and CDR2 are SGHKS and YYEKEE (reference sequence).

Source: PBMCs from the stem cell graft donor, taken from the stem cell graft. The chain joins TRBV5-5 to TRBJ2-4; D remains unclear. The sequence derives from a human donor who donated a stem cell graft to a child with acute lymphoblastic leukemia. CDR3 nucleotides: TGTGCCAGCAGCTCGGGCCTATGGGTTCAGTACTTC. This sequence encodes CASSSGLWVQYF.